One and the same sample provided the 24 T cell receptor beta chains below, sequenced in a study of siplizumab effects on memory and regulatory T cells. Profiled with immunoSEQ multiplex PCR; TCRdb holds only in-frame clones, not every one. This sample yields some 80,000 clones, of which 95% are seen a single time; less than 20% belongs to the top ten. Specimen: CD8+ T cells sorted from blood. These receptors all stem from a human donor in good health.

The chain carries TRBV19 and TRBJ2-2; the match to TRBD1 covers 8 bases. V shed 7 bases, J shed 7 bases, and the junction held 5 bases outside the gene matches. The length of the CDR3 is 13 residues. In germline, CDR1 is LNHDA, CDR2 SQIVND (reference sequence). In DNA, the CDR3 is TGTGCCAGTACGGGACAGGTCGGCGGGGAGCTGTTTTTT. It codes for CASTGQVGGELFF.

The V call is TRBV28, the J call TRBJ1-2, with D perhaps TRBD1 (6 bases). The CDR3 covers 14 residues. The germline gives CDR1 MDHEN, CDR2 SYDVKM. V lost 7 bases, J lost 6 bases, and 18 bases lay in between. For the CDR3, the DNA is TGTGCCAGCAATATCCTCGGGGGGGCCGATGGCTACACCTTC. Its translation: CASNILGGADGYTF.

The chain recombines TRBV29-1 with TRBJ2-7, with a possible D match to TRBD1 (6 bases). Trimming stripped 0 bases from V and 2 bases from J, with 11 bases between. CDR3 length: 14 residues. CDR1 and CDR2 from the germline V gene are SQVTM and ANQGSEA. As DNA, the CDR3 is TGCAGCGTTGAAGATAGGACAGACACCTACGAGCAGTACTTC. Amino acids: CSVEDRTDTYEQYF.

The V call is TRBV7-9, the J call TRBJ2-7; possibly TRBD1 for D (6 bases). The germline V gene has CDR1 SEHNR and CDR2 FQNEAQ (reference sequence). The V end was cut by 3 bases, the J end by 5 bases, with 11 bases between. This CDR3 is built from 13 residues. The DNA for the CDR3 is TGTGCCAGCAGCTTTGGGGCAGGGGACGAGCAGTACTTC. This translates into CASSFGAGDEQYF.

This clone was seen more than once but under ten times. This chain uses TRBV27 with TRBJ2-7; 8 bases map to TRBD2. Looked up from germline, CDR1 is MNHEY and CDR2 is SMNVEV (reference sequence). The CDR3 extends over 13 amino acids. J gave up 7 bases and V 3 bases, and 5 bases lay outside the gene matches. CDR3 in DNA: TGTGCCAGCAGTTTTGGGGGCGGGGGGGAGCAGTACTTC. Protein sequence: CASSFGGGGEQYF.

The rearrangement uses TRBV2 and TRBJ2-7, with D perhaps assigned TRBD1 or TRBD2 (5 bases each). CDR3 length: 16 amino acids. Germline V CDR1 and CDR2: SNHLY, FYNNEI. The V and J ends lost 6 bases and 1 base respectively, with 19 bases between them. CDR3 sequence reads: CASSRGTAPPSYEQYF. The CDR3 coding sequence is TGTGCCAGCAGCAGAGGGACGGCTCCTCCGTCCTACGAGCAGTACTTC.

The J gene is TRBJ2-7, the V gene TRBV7-9; 11 nucleotides align to TRBD2. CDR1 is SEHNR and CDR2 is FQNEAQ in the germline V gene (reference sequence). Trimming took 4 bases from V and 6 from J; bases not matched to a gene: 5. The length of the CDR3 is 14 residues. As DNA, the CDR3 is TGTGCCAGCAGCTCGCCCGGGACTAGCGGCGAGCAGTACTTC. Translating it yields CASSSPGTSGEQYF.

As regards this clone: This CDR3 is missing its conserved last phenylalanine or tryptophan, likely due to a read error. It is unclear where the CDR3 begins or ends on the DNA, so no DNA is shown, and the CDR3 is as TCRdb lists it. The rearrangement uses TRBV19 and TRBJ2-3. The CDR3 is 10 residues long, ends included. Per germline, CDR1 LNHDA and CDR2 SQIVND (reference sequence). The CDR3 reads CASRGGRLHL.

V gene TRBV27 combines with J gene TRBJ2-1; 7 positions agree with TRBD1. Trimming took 7 bases from V and 2 from J; bases not matched to a gene: 5. This CDR3 comprises 14 residues. Germline V gene data show CDR1 as MNHEY and CDR2 as SMNVEV (reference sequence). Written as DNA, the CDR3 is TGTGCCAGCACCCGGACAGGCGCCTACAATGAGCAGTTCTTC. It codes for CASTRTGAYNEQFF.

Details on this clone: Given a much more abundant clone one base away, this may be a read error. This chain uses TRBV7-9 with TRBJ1-1; D gene uncertain. Germline loops: CDR1 SEHNR, CDR2 FQNEAQ (reference sequence). CDR3 length: 12 residues. Between the trimmed V and J ends, which lost 5 bases and 0 bases, there was a span of 4 bases. The CDR3 reads CASSQVNTEAFF. For the CDR3, the DNA is TGTGCCAGCAGCCAGGTGAACACTGAAGCTTTCTTT.

The chain carries TRBV15 and TRBJ2-3; D is uncertain. V was shortened by 0 bases and J by 6 bases, with 22 bases between the two germline ends. Per germline, CDR1 LNHNV and CDR2 YYDKDF (reference sequence). This CDR3 region has 18 residues. The CDR3 DNA sequence: TGTGCCACCAGCAGAGAGCTCCCCTCCAACATCGCCCCCGATACGCAGTATTTT. The encoded protein is CATSRELPSNIAPDTQYF. The variable domain in full, completed from reference TRBV15 and TRBJ2-3, reads DAMVIQNPRYQVTQFGKPVTLSCSQTLNHNVMYWYQQKSSQAPKLLFHYYDKDFNNEADTPDNFQSRRPNTSFCFLDIRSPGLGDTAMYLCATSRELPSNIAPDTQYFGPGTRLTVL.

The chain uses TRBV19 and TRBJ2-2; D gene uncertain. Germline CDR1 LNHDA, CDR2 SQIVND (reference sequence). The length of the CDR3 is 14 residues. V was pared by 5 bases and J by 3 bases, with 10 bases between. The DNA for the CDR3 is TGTGCCAGTAGTCATGGACGGGACACCGGGGAGCTGTTTTTT. This encodes CASSHGRDTGELFF.

The chain uses TRBV5-1 and TRBJ2-1, with 11 positions matching TRBD2. V lost 0 bases, J lost 9 bases, and 5 bases stayed unmatched. Germline lookup yields CDR1 SGHRS and CDR2 YFSETQ. The CDR3 has 15 amino acids. The CDR3 region is CASSLDSGRAGEQFF. The DNA for the CDR3 is TGCGCCAGCAGCTTGGATAGCGGGAGGGCCGGTGAGCAGTTCTTC.

This chain joins TRBV2 and TRBJ2-5; no clear D. CDR3 length: 14 residues. Germline V gene sequence: CDR1 SNHLY, CDR2 FYNNEI. V was cut by 10 bases and J by 2 bases, with 17 bases left in between. CDR3 DNA sequence: TGTGCCACCACTTACGGGCGGTCTCAAGAGACCCAGTACTTC. Translating it yields CATTYGRSQETQYF.

This chain uses TRBV7-9 with TRBJ1-1; D ambiguous. Germline V gene lookup returns CDR1 SEHNR and CDR2 FQNEAQ (reference sequence). V dropped 5 bases and J dropped 0 bases, with 16 bases sitting between them. The CDR3 runs 16 residues. CDR3 sequence (DNA): TGTGCCAGCAGCCCCTGGGGAGGAAATATGAACACTGAAGCTTTCTTT. This codes for CASSPWGGNMNTEAFF.

The chain has TRBV2 and TRBJ1-1; D is ambiguous. CDR1 is SNHLY, CDR2 FYNNEI, per germline. V gave up 6 bases and J gave up 1 base, with 18 bases separating them. CDR3 size: 16 residues. The CDR3 here is CASRYDPNSWNTEAFF. The CDR3 region has the DNA TGTGCCAGCAGGTATGATCCCAATAGCTGGAACACTGAAGCTTTCTTT.

The V and J genes are TRBV4-1 and TRBJ2-7; D is unclear. Per the germline V gene, CDR1 is MGHRA and CDR2 is YSYEKL. The CDR3 runs 13 residues. With 1 base removed from V and 3 bases from J, the gap between germline ends came to 7 bases. The CDR3 protein is CASSQGPGYEQYF. As DNA, the CDR3 is TGCGCCAGCAGCCAAGGTCCTGGCTACGAGCAGTACTTC.

In its sample, this clone was seen a few times. This chain connects TRBV2 to TRBJ1-1, with D perhaps TRBD1 (6 bases). Germline CDR1 SNHLY, CDR2 FYNNEI. Deletions cut 3 bases from V and 5 bases from J, with 10 bases between. The CDR3 covers 13 residues. CDR3 sequence (DNA): TGTGCCAGCAGTGACGAGGGGACAACTGAAGCTTTCTTT. As protein: CASSDEGTTEAFF.

The CDR3: CASSLSREGTQYF. The CDR3 nucleotides are TGTGCCAGCAGTTTAAGCAGGGAGGGGACCCAGTACTTC. The genes are TRBV27 and TRBJ2-5; 7 bases map to TRBD2. The CDR3 loop spans 13 amino acids. J lost 7 bases, V lost 2 bases, and 4 bases had no gene match. Germline CDR1 reads MNHEY; CDR2 reads SMNVEV (reference sequence).

This clone has only one observation. The V and J genes are TRBV7-9 and TRBJ2-7; 15 bases align to TRBD2. In germline, CDR1 is SEHNR, CDR2 FQNEAQ (reference sequence). J gave up 4 bases and V 6 bases, and 7 bases lay outside the gene matches. This CDR3 has 16 residues. This chain's CDR3 is CASRPGTSGRWYEQYF. The CDR3 coding sequence is TGTGCCAGCAGACCTGGGACTAGCGGGAGGTGGTACGAGCAGTACTTC.

Concerning this clone itself: At one boundary the junction diverges from the germline segment, which might be a read error. V usage is TRBV11-3 and J usage is TRBJ2-3; D uncertain. Per the germline V gene, CDR1 is SGHNT and CDR2 is YENEEA. The CDR3 runs 14 residues. The CDR3 reads CAGSPGTATDTQYF. CDR3 DNA: TGTGCCGGCAGCCCCGGCACAGCGACAGATACGCAGTATTTT.

With respect to this clone: The same CDR3 can be traced to other DNA sequences in this sample. The rearrangement uses TRBV29-1 and TRBJ2-7, with D perhaps being TRBD1 or TRBD2 (5 bases each). Per the germline V gene, CDR1 is SQVTM and CDR2 is ANQGSEA. Trimming stripped 4 bases from V and 4 bases from J, with 8 bases between. This CDR3 has 11 residues. The CDR3 region is CSVVGDYEQYF. The CDR3 bases are TGCAGCGTTGTGGGGGATTACGAGCAGTACTTC.

The chain is built from TRBV19 and TRBJ2-1, with D maybe TRBD2 (5 bases). Trimming removed 5 bases at V and 4 bases at J, with 9 bases between. CDR1 is LNHDA and CDR2 is SQIVND in the germline V gene (reference sequence). The CDR3 is made up of 13 amino acids. CDR3 sequence reads: CASSPSRYNEQFF. In DNA, the CDR3 is TGTGCCAGTAGTCCTAGCAGATACAATGAGCAGTTCTTC.

The chain combines TRBV11-2 with TRBJ2-7; no clear D. Deletions cut 1 base from V and 3 bases from J, with 10 bases between. CDR1 is SGHAT and CDR2 is FQNNGV in the germline V gene. CDR3 length: 14 amino acids. The CDR3 reads CASSLGWDLYEQYF. CDR3 bases: TGTGCCAGCAGCTTAGGATGGGATCTCTACGAGCAGTACTTC.